A selection of T cell receptor beta chains follows, all from one sample in a study of cytomegalovirus exposure and HLA in healthy donors. TCRdb keeps only in-frame clones here, not all; method: immunoSEQ multiplex PCR. Counted here are 150,000 to 200,000 clones, around four fifths occurring once; the ten biggest clones make up over 1.1%. Sequences were obtained from PBMCs. The receptors originated from a male donor in good health and CMV-seronegative. Each CDR3 is given with its conserved first and last residue. D genes are given only for firm matches. Part of the rows lack a size; the others show once, few, many or a class for expanded clones.

J gene	D gene	clone size	V gene	CDR3 DNA	CDR3 protein
TRBJ2-3	TRBD2	few	TRBV28	TGTGCCAGCAGTTTATCCCAGGGGGGGACTAGCGGCACAGATACGCAGTATTTT	CASSLSQGGTSGTDTQYF
TRBJ2-3	-	few	TRBV5-1	TGCGCCAGCAGCTTTACAGGGTATCGCACAGATACGCAGTATTTT	CASSFTGYRTDTQYF
TRBJ1-2	TRBD1	-	TRBV7-2	TGTGCCAGCAGCTTAGCGCCAGGGGGCGCCAACTATGGCTACACCTTC	CASSLAPGGANYGYTF
TRBJ2-1	-	-	TRBV28	TGTGCCAGCAGCTCTATACAGGGAAGGATCCACAATGAGCAGTTCTTC	CASSSIQGRIHNEQFF
TRBJ2-7	TRBD2	-	TRBV18	TGTGCCAGCTCACCTGGGACTAGCGGGACCTACGAGCAGTACTTC	CASSPGTSGTYEQYF
TRBJ2-1	-	-	TRBV27	TGTGCCAGCACCGACGGGACACTCTCCTACAATGAGCAGTTCTTC	CASTDGTLSYNEQFF
TRBJ1-3	-	-	TRBV29-1	TGCAGCGCCGTGACCGGGTCTGGAAACACCATATATTTT	CSAVTGSGNTIYF
TRBJ2-5	-	-	TRBV6-5	TGTGCCAGCACCACCGGAGGGGGGAGGGTCGAGACCCAGTACTTC	CASTTGGGRVETQYF
TRBJ1-5	-	-	TRBV28	TGTGCCACCCTAAGTCCCAGGGGAGGCAATCAGCCCCAGCATTTT	CATLSPRGGNQPQHF
TRBJ2-7	TRBD2	-	TRBV5-1	TGCGCCAGCAGCTTGGCCCGGGGAGGGGCCGCAGTCTACGAGCAGTACTTC	CASSLARGGAAVYEQYF
TRBJ2-2	-	-	TRBV11-2	TGTGCCAGCAGCCACCATTGGAGGGGAAGGGACACCGGGGAGCTGTTTTTT	CASSHHWRGRDTGELFF
TRBJ1-1	-	-	TRBV6-5	TGTGCCAGCAGTTCGGATGCGGAGAACACTGAAGCTTTCTTT	CASSSDAENTEAFF
TRBJ1-6	TRBD1	once	TRBV7-3	TGTGCCAGCAGCGCGACCGACAGGGATAATTCACCCCTCCACTTT	CASSATDRDNSPLHF
TRBJ2-1	TRBD1	-	TRBV5-1	TGCGCCAGCAGCGACAGGGGCGTCGCTGCTTTCGGGTCCAATGAGCAGTTCTTC	CASSDRGVAAFGSNEQFF
TRBJ1-1	-	-	TRBV28	TGTGCCAGCAGTCGGGACACCCGGAACACTGAAGCTTTCTTT	CASSRDTRNTEAFF
TRBJ2-7	TRBD2	-	TRBV5-1	TGCGCCAGCAGCTTGGGGACTAGCGGGGGCGACTCCTACGAGCAGTACTTC	CASSLGTSGGDSYEQYF
TRBJ2-7	TRBD2	few	TRBV4-3	TGCGCCAGCAGCCAAGATCCCCCTGTACTAGCGGGGAACTACGAGCAGTACTTC	CASSQDPPVLAGNYEQYF
TRBJ1-4	-	-	TRBV13	TGTGCCAGCAGCTTCCGGGACACACATACAACTAATGAAAAACTGTTTTTT	CASSFRDTHTTNEKLFF
TRBJ2-7	-	-	TRBV30	TGTGCCTGGAGGTGGGCAGAGGAGCAGTACTTC	CAWRWAEEQYF
TRBJ2-7	-	once	TRBV27	TGTGCCAGCAGTTTAGTCCGCACGATACTCTACGAGCAGTACTTC	CASSLVRTILYEQYF
TRBJ2-1	TRBD2	-	TRBV10-3	TGTGCCCTCGGACTAGCGGGGGCCTACAATGAGCAGTTCTTC	CALGLAGAYNEQFF
TRBJ2-7	-	-	TRBV2	TGTGCCAGCAGGCGGATGGACAGCTCCTACGAGCAGTACTTC	CASRRMDSSYEQYF
TRBJ2-6	-	-	TRBV21-1	TGTGCCAGCAGCGGGGCCAAAGTATCTGGGGCCAACGTCCTGACTTTC	CASSGAKVSGANVLTF
TRBJ2-5	-	-	TRBV28	TGTGCCAGCCTAGAAGGACAGCGAACCTCAAAGCAGTACTTC	CASLEGQRTSKQYF
TRBJ2-3	-	-	TRBV6-5	TGTGCCAGCAGTTACTCGAGCTGGGCCACAGATACGCAGTATTTT	CASSYSSWATDTQYF
TRBJ2-7	TRBD1	-	TRBV6-1	TGTGCCAGCAGCCATCACAGGGGATCCTACGAGCAGTACTTC	CASSHHRGSYEQYF
TRBJ2-1	TRBD2	-	TRBV5-1	TGCGCCAGCAGCGGGGGACTAGCGGGTTCCCCTGAGCAGTTCTTC	CASSGGLAGSPEQFF
TRBJ2-7	-	-	TRBV7-3	TGTGCCAGCAGCTCCGGTCGGGAGCAGTACTTC	CASSSGREQYF
TRBJ1-5	-	-	TRBV28	TGTGCCAGCAGTCCCCGAGGTTGGGGCAATCAGCCCCAGCATTTT	CASSPRGWGNQPQHF
TRBJ1-1	-	-	TRBV29-1	TGCAGCGTTGAGGAGGGAAGGAGGACTGAAGCTTTCTTT	CSVEEGRRTEAFF
TRBJ2-5	TRBD2	-	TRBV10-3	TGTGCCATCAGTGACGCTAGCGGGGGGCAAGAGACCCAGTACTTC	CAISDASGGQETQYF
TRBJ1-2	-	-	TRBV2	TGTGCCAGCAGTGAAGCGGGAGCTTATGGCTACACCTTC	CASSEAGAYGYTF
TRBJ2-1	-	-	TRBV4-1	TGCGCCAGCAGCCTACCGGGACACTACAATGAGCAGTTCTTC	CASSLPGHYNEQFF
TRBJ2-7	-	-	TRBV5-1	TGCGCCAGCAGCTTGAGGGAGTCCTACGAGCAGTACTTC	CASSLRESYEQYF
TRBJ2-5	-	-	TRBV20-1	TGCAGTGCTAGACGGGAGACCCAGTACTTC	CSARRETQYF
TRBJ2-1	-	-	TRBV14	TGTGCCAGCAGCCAGGGACTCTACAATGAGCAGTTCTTC	CASSQGLYNEQFF
TRBJ2-1	-	few	TRBV7-6	TGTGCCAGCAGCTTGGGTGGGAGAAGAGCCAATGAGCAGTTCTTC	CASSLGGRRANEQFF
TRBJ2-2	TRBD1	few	TRBV27	TGTGCCAGCAGTTTATACGACAGGGCGGCCGGGGAGCTGTTTTTT	CASSLYDRAAGELFF
TRBJ1-2	-	-	TRBV27	TGTGCCAGCAGTTACCAGGGGCGCCATGGCTACACCTTC	CASSYQGRHGYTF
TRBJ2-7	TRBD1	-	TRBV29-1	TGCAGCGCGGGACAGGGGGCCTACGAGCAGTACTTC	CSAGQGAYEQYF
TRBJ1-6	TRBD1	few	TRBV18	TGTGCCAGCTCCGACAGGGGAAATTCACCCCTCCACTTT	CASSDRGNSPLHF
TRBJ2-3	-	-	TRBV11-3	TGTGCCAGCAGCAAAGGGGTAGATACGCAGTATTTT	CASSKGVDTQYF
TRBJ1-1	-	-	TRBV6-1	TGTGCCAGCAGTGAAAGACAGACTAACACTGAAGCTTTCTTT	CASSERQTNTEAFF
TRBJ2-1	TRBD2	-	TRBV10-2	TGCGCCAGCAGCCCGGGACTAGCGGGCCCGGGTGAGCAGTTCTTC	CASSPGLAGPGEQFF
TRBJ1-1	TRBD1	-	TRBV5-5	TGTGCCAGCAGCACAGGGGGGGTGCGCGCTGAAGCTTTCTTT	CASSTGGVRAEAFF
TRBJ2-3	-	-	TRBV6-1	TGTGCCAGCAGTGGGGCGGGGGCCCTCACAGATACGCAGTATTTT	CASSGAGALTDTQYF
TRBJ2-7	TRBD1	-	TRBV27	TGTGCCAGCAGTCATCAAATAACACAGGGGGTGGGCTACGAGCAGTACTTC	CASSHQITQGVGYEQYF
TRBJ1-5	-	-	TRBV15	TGTGCCACCAGCAGAGAGGGGGGTCAGGGTCAGCCCCAGCATTTT	CATSREGGQGQPQHF
TRBJ2-1	TRBD2	-	TRBV6-1	TGTGCCAGCGATAGCGGGAGGGCCCATGAGCAGTTCTTC	CASDSGRAHEQFF
TRBJ1-5	-	-	TRBV6-5	TGTGCCAGCACTACTCAGGGGCGTCAGCCCCAGCATTTT	CASTTQGRQPQHF
TRBJ1-5	-	-	TRBV7-2	TGTGCCAGCAGCTGGGGGTGGGAGGGGAATCAGCCCCAGCATTTT	CASSWGWEGNQPQHF
TRBJ2-5	-	-	TRBV10-3	TGTGCCATCAGGGGAACTACAGGAAACCAAGAGACCCAGTACTTC	CAIRGTTGNQETQYF
TRBJ2-7	-	-	TRBV1	TGCACCAGCAGCCAGACACACAGGGTTGCCCACGAGCAGTACTTC	CTSSQTHRVAHEQYF